This TCR beta chain is from a study of T cell repertoires in cytomegalovirus infection. On the study more broadly: TCR beta signatures that were public indicated CMV infection and matching HLA type. Study conclusions and caveats: Based on cumulative public TCR beta family frequency, carriers of CMV plus the relevant HLA were identified. Dominating the ex vivo response were TCR beta clonotypes that were CMV-specific and HLA-C-restricted.

This clonotype was seen a few times. Its antigen remains unknown. Germline V gives CDR1 ENHRY, CDR2 SYGVKD. The CDR3 extends over 15 amino acids. V lost 10 bases, J lost 3 bases, and 19 bases lay in between. TCRdb itself ran the reads through MiXCR, one entry per CDR3 protein. This table holds hundreds of thousands of distinct CDR3 sequences, 30% to 35% found once. The source is a human donor in good health (CMV status not recorded). Some clones in this sample may be carry-over from other donors' samples. The chain uses TRBV10-3 and TRBJ2-1; D is uncertain. Sample: cultured CD8+ T cells from PBMCs, taken from culture after CMV antigen stimulation. The CDR3 loop reads CATILEGQNYNEQFF. The CDR3, as DNA: TGTGCCACGATCCTTGAAGGCCAAAACTACAATGAGCAGTTCTTC.